This entry concerns a single T cell receptor beta chain. Its antigen is not known. The data were taken from a study of shared clonotypes between healthy human individuals. Whole-study results and caveats: Clonotypes shared by all four donors outscored non-shared clonotypes in generation probability.

Caucasian adults living in Nashville, Tennessee, provided all samples. The CDR3 loop spans 15 amino acids. Trimming stripped 8 bases from V and 4 bases from J, with 20 bases between. The germline V gene encodes CDR1 MNHEY and CDR2 SVGAGI. Method: immunoSEQ multiplex PCR; TCRdb's copy keeps in-frame clones and lacks some. The top ten clones hold approximately 0.39% of a sample with a few million clones, just under 95% of them seen once. The origin of this receptor is a man aged 18 to 35 in good health. Some clones in this sample may be carry-over from other donors' samples. This chain uses TRBV6-5 with TRBJ1-2; D may be TRBD1 (5 bases). The sample taken for sequencing was naive CD4+ T cells from PBMCs. Sample subset: CD45RA+ positively selected. The CDR3 region is CASGALRGTSYGYTF. The CDR3 nucleotides are TGTGCCAGCGGGGCTCTAAGAGGGACCAGCTATGGCTACACCTTC.